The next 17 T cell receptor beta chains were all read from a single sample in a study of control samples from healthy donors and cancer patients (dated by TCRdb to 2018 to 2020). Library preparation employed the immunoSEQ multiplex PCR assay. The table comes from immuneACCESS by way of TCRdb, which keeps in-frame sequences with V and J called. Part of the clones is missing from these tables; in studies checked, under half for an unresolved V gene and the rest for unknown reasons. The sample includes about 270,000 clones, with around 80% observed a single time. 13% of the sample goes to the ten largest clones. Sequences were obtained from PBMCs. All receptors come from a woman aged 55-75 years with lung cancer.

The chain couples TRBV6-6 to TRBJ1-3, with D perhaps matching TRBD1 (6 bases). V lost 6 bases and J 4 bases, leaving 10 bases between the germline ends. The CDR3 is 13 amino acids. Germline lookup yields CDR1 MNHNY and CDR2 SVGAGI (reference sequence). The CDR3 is CASSNRDGNTIYF. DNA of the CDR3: TGTGCCAGCAGCAACAGGGACGGAAACACCATATATTTT.

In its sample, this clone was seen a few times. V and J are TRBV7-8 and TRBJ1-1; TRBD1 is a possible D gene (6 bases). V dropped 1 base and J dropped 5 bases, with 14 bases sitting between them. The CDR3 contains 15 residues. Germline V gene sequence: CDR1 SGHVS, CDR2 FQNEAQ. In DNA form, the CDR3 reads TGTGCCAGCAGCTTAGAGGCAGGGGTAGGGACTGAAGCTTTCTTT. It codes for CASSLEAGVGTEAFF.

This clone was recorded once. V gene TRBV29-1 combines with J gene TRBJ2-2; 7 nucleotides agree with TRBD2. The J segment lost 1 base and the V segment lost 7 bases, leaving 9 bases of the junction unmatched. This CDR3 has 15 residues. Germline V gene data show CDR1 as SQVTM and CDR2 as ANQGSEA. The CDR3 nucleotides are TGCAGCGCCCTAGGGGAGCGGGGGAACACCGGGGAGCTGTTTTTT. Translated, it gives CSALGERGNTGELFF.

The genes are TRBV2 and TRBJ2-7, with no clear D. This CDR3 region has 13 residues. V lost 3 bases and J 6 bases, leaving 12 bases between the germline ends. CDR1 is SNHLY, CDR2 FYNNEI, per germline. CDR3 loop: CASSDFNRPEQYF. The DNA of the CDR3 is TGTGCCAGCAGTGACTTTAACAGACCCGAGCAGTACTTC.

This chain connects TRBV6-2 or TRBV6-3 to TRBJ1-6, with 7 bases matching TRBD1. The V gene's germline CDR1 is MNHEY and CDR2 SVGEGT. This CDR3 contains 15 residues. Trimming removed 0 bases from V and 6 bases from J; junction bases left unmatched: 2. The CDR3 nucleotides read TGTGCCAGCAGTTACTCCCACAGGGGTAATTCACCCCTCCACTTT. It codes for CASSYSHRGNSPLHF.

The CDR3 nucleotides are TGTGCCAGTAGTGAGGGACACAGATTCTCCTACGAGCAGTACTTC. Its protein is CASSEGHRFSYEQYF. The chain joins TRBV19 to TRBJ2-7, with D possibly matching TRBD1 (6 bases). The germline CDR1 and CDR2 sequences are LNHDA and SQIVND (reference sequence). V was shortened by 5 bases and J by 0 bases, with 14 bases between the two germline ends. This CDR3 spans 15 amino acids.

CDR3 nucleotides: TGTGCCAGCAGCTCACCGGGACTAGAGGCCGACACAGATACGCAGTATTTT. It translates to CASSSPGLEADTDTQYF. The chain joins TRBV11-2 to TRBJ2-3, with 8 bases that match TRBD2. The CDR3 contains 17 residues. After removal of 4 bases from V and 2 bases from J, the junction contained 11 bases not matched to a gene. CDR1 is SGHAT and CDR2 is FQNNGV in the germline V gene.

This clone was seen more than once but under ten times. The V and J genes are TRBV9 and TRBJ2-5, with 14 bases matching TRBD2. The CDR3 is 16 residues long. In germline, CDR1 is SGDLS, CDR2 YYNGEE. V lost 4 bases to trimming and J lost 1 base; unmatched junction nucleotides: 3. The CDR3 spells CASSTGLAGGQETQYF. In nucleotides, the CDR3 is TGTGCCAGCAGCACTGGACTAGCGGGGGGCCAAGAGACCCAGTACTTC.

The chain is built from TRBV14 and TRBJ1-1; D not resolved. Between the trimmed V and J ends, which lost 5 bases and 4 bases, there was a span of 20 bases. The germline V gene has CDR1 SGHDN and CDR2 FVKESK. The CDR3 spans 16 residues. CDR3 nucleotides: TGTGCCAGCAGCAGACCAGGCAGGCACCCACTCACTGAAGCTTTCTTT. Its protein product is CASSRPGRHPLTEAFF.

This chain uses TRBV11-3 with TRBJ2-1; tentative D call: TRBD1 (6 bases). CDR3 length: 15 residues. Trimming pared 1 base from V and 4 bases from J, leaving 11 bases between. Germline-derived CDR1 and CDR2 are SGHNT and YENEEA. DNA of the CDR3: TGTGCCAGCAGCTTAGCGACAGGACCTTACAATGAGCAGTTCTTC. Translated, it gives CASSLATGPYNEQFF.

The CDR3 here is CASSAMGNRVETQYF. Here the CDR3 DNA reads TGTGCCAGCAGCGCCATGGGAAATCGGGTAGAGACCCAGTACTTC. The rearrangement uses TRBV9 and TRBJ2-5; D is ambiguous. V was cut by 3 bases and J by 4 bases, with 16 bases left in between. CDR1 SGDLS and CDR2 YYNGEE come from the germline V gene. The CDR3 is 15 residues long.

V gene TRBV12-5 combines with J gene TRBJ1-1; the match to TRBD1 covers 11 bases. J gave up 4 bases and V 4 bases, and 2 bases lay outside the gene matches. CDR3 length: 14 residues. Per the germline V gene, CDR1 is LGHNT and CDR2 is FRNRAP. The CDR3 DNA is TGTGCTAGTGGTTCCGGGACAGGGGGCACTGAAGCTTTCTTT. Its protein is CASGSGTGGTEAFF.

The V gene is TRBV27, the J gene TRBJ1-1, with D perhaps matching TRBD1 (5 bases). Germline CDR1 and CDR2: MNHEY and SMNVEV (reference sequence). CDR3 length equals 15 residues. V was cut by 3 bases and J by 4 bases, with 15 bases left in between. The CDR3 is CASSLGPEGGTEAFF. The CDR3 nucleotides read TGTGCCAGCAGTTTGGGGCCTGAGGGAGGCACTGAAGCTTTCTTT.

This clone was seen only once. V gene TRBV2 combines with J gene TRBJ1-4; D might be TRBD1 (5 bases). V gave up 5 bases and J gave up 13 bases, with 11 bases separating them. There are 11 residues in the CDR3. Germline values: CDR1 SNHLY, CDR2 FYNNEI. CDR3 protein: CASSMDMLLFF. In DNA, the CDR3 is TGTGCCAGCAGTATGGACATGCTACTGTTTTTT.

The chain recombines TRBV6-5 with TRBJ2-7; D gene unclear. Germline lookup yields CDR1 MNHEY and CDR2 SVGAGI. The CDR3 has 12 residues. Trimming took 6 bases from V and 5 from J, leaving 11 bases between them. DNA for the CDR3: TGTGCCAGCAGCCCCGGCCCCAACGAGCAGTACTTC. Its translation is CASSPGPNEQYF.

The CDR3 protein is CASSQKRQGARTEAFF. The CDR3 coding sequence is TGTGCCAGCAGCCAGAAGAGACAGGGGGCGCGGACTGAAGCTTTCTTT. This chain connects TRBV28 to TRBJ1-1, with 10 positions matching TRBD1. V gave up 6 bases and J gave up 5 bases; unmatched junction bases: 12. In germline, CDR1 is MDHEN, CDR2 SYDVKM. The CDR3 loop spans 16 amino acids.

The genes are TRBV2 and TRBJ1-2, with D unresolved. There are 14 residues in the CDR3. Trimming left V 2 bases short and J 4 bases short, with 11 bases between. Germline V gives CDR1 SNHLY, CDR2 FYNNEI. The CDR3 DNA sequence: TGTGCCAGCAGTGAATTCCAGGCGGCCTATGGCTACACCTTC. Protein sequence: CASSEFQAAYGYTF.